Detailed here is one TCR beta chain. This clonotype was counted many times. The target of this receptor is not known. No per-base quality is available; no much larger clone lies one base away. Reads for this sample came from an Illumina HiSeq 1500. TCRdb handled the public reads itself, with Q25 trimming in fastp and clone calling in MiXCR, and kept productive beta chains. Identical CDR3 protein sequences are pooled into one entry, listed with their most common genes and DNA. Counted in this sample were 350,000 to 500,000 distinct CDR3 sequences; about a third of them appeared once. The ten largest clonotypes hold around 15% of the sample. In the germline V gene, CDR1 corresponds to SGHVS and CDR2 to FNYEAQ. V trim: 4 bases; J trim: 5 bases; unmatched bases: 8. Including cysteine and phenylalanine, the CDR3 has 16 amino acids. Here the CDR3 DNA is all that survives: 48 bases in frame from base 1. This sample is part of a study of T cell repertoires in cytomegalovirus infection (dated by TCRdb to the late 2010s). Study-wide context: Donor HLA type was relevant to the analysis, because carriage of CMV infection together with the matching HLA type was indicated by public TCR beta signatures. Points the paper makes about the study in general: Carriers of CMV infection plus the relevant HLA type were discriminated by the cumulative frequency of public TCR beta family members in the study cohort and in an independent roughly 320-donor cohort. In the ex vivo response, HLA-C-restricted CMV-specific TCR beta clonotypes were dominant, and in two of eight donors the single most frequent clonotype came from this HLA-C-restricted group.

The clonotype originates from a human donor in good health (CMV status not recorded). Some clones in this sample may be carry-over from other donors' samples. The rearranged segments are TRBV7-6 and TRBJ2-1, and 10 junction bases match TRBD2. Sequencing was performed on PBMCs. The nucleotide sequence reads TGTGCCAGCAGCTCCAATAGCGGGGGGCCGCACAATGAGCAGTTCTTC. It translates as CASSSNSGGPHNEQFF.